This T cell receptor (beta chain) appears in the sequencing data of a study of cytomegalovirus exposure and HLA in healthy donors. Primers included in the PCR were 60 Vbeta and 13 Jbeta primers. Sequenced by immunoSEQ multiplex PCR; TCRdb stores in-frame clones only, minus some. The data show more than 110,000 clones, 70% to 80% seen once. The V gene's germline CDR1 is SGDLS and CDR2 YYNGEE. The V end lost 7 bases, the J end lost 10 bases, and 23 bases lay between the germline ends. This CDR3 contains 14 residues. This clone showed up just a few times. The TCR sequence derives from a woman in her forties or fifties in good health and CMV-seropositive. The specimen sequenced was PBMCs. The chain links TRBV9 to TRBJ1-2; D is undetermined. The CDR3 loop reads CASSQREGSGTYTF. CDR3 DNA: TGTGCCAGCTCCCAGCGGGAAGGATCTGGTACCTACACCTTC.